Listed below are T cell receptor beta chains from one sample, sequenced in a study of identical twins. TCRdb called the 5' RACE reads again in MiXCR, with one record for every CDR3 protein. Of about 530,000 distinct CDR3 sequences in the sample, approximately 16% were seen once. Another study also made use of these data, one on yellow fever vaccine responses in identical twins.

The sequencing input was CD4+ T cells sorted from blood. The receptors stem from a young woman in good health. Each CDR3 is given with its conserved first and last residue. A D gene is named only where the DNA matches it firmly. Size values are once, few and many counts, or a class for expanded clones, and some rows have none.

abundance,j_gene,v_gene,d_gene,CDR3nt,CDR3aa
.,TRBJ2-5,TRBV15,TRBD2,TGTGCCACCAGCGGACCGCCGGGGGGTAGAGTACAAGAGACCCAGTACTTC,CATSGPPGGRVQETQYF
many,TRBJ2-1,TRBV5-1,TRBD2,TGCGCCAGCAGCTCCGGTGGACTAGCGGCGTACAATGAGCAGTTCTTC,CASSSGGLAAYNEQFF
.,TRBJ2-3,TRBV29-1,.,TGCAGCGTTGAAGTCAGGGGAGATACGCAGTATTTT,CSVEVRGDTQYF
many,TRBJ1-1,TRBV3-1,TRBD1,TGTGCCAGCGGACAGGGGTTCACTGAAGCTTTCTTT,CASGQGFTEAFF
once,TRBJ2-7,TRBV5-1,TRBD2,TGCGCCAGCAGCTCCTACCCGGGGGGGAGAGAGCAGTACTTC,CASSSYPGGREQYF
.,TRBJ2-3,TRBV3-1,TRBD2,TGTGCCAGCAGCCAAGTGAACCTAGCGGGAAGCACAGATACGCAGTATTTT,CASSQVNLAGSTDTQYF
few,TRBJ2-2,TRBV5-1,TRBD1,TGCGCCAGCAGACAGGGGGCTTCGAACACCGGGGAGCTGTTTTTT,CASRQGASNTGELFF
.,TRBJ2-3,TRBV4-1,TRBD2,TGCGCCAGCAGCCAAGTAGAGGGGCGAGGAGGGAGGGCAGATACGCAGTATTTT,CASSQVEGRGGRADTQYF
few,TRBJ2-1,TRBV5-1,.,TGCGCCAGCAGTGAAAGCCGAGGTGAGCAGTTCTTC,CASSESRGEQFF
few,TRBJ2-2,TRBV5-1,.,TGCGCCAGCAGTTTAGGCGGGGGCTCGAACACCGGGGAGCTGTTTTTT,CASSLGGGSNTGELFF
few,TRBJ2-7,TRBV18,.,TGTGCCAGCTCACCACAGGGTTCGTACGAGCAGTACTTC,CASSPQGSYEQYF
few,TRBJ2-3,TRBV15,TRBD2,TGTGCCACCAGCATCGGTTCGTTAGCGGGGTCTAGCACAGATACGCAGTATTTT,CATSIGSLAGSSTDTQYF
few,TRBJ2-3,TRBV20-1,TRBD2,TGCAGTGCTAGAGGTTTTAGCGGGTCCTTCACAGATACGCAGTATTTT,CSARGFSGSFTDTQYF
few,TRBJ1-6,TRBV14,.,TGTGCCAGCAGCCTACGACAGGCCGCTAATTCACCCCTCCACTTT,CASSLRQAANSPLHF
few,TRBJ2-2,TRBV7-9,.,TGTGCCAGCCTTCTCAGGGGAACCGGGGAGCTGTTTTTT,CASLLRGTGELFF
few,TRBJ2-2,TRBV7-9,.,TGTGCCAGCAGACCGCGGAGCGGGAACACCGGGGAGCTGTTTTTT,CASRPRSGNTGELFF